This T cell receptor beta chain derives from a study of long-term antiretroviral therapy in people with HIV. Study findings and constraints: Clones that had undergone expansion before ART dominated the repertoire at all time points. Transplant-donor-level diversity was not reached after ART, though diversity increased.

As to this clone: Its antigen is not known.

Run at survey level, the immunoSEQ assay was version v3.0. Roughly 40,000-55,000 T-cell genomes per sample were the sequencing target. Produced via immunoSEQ multiplex PCR; TCRdb's table is partial and in-frame only. The table includes about 21,000 clones, more than 75% detected once. V was pared by 0 bases and J by 0 bases, with 5 bases between. The CDR3 covers 14 residues. Germline CDR1 reads SGHAT; CDR2 reads FQDESV (reference sequence). This clonotype was obtained from a man younger than 30 with HIV. This sample comprised unsorted PBMCs, obtained 0.2 years before starting antiretroviral therapy. The chain joins TRBV11-1 to TRBJ1-1; unclear D gene. The CDR3 coding sequence is TGTGCCAGCAGCTTAGCGGCCGTGAACACTGAAGCTTTCTTT. Translation gives CASSLAAVNTEAFF.